Each of the 2 T cell receptor beta chains below was sequenced from the same sample in a study of shared clonotypes between healthy human individuals. Some clones are missing from TCRdb's copy, which holds only in-frame ones; the method was immunoSEQ multiplex PCR. The repertoire holds roughly 2 million clones, over 85% seen once, with around 1.1% in the top ten. CD8 cells classed as naive were CD45RO-negative and positively selected for CCR7, excluding terminally differentiated effector memory CD45RA+ cells. Sample: naive CD8+ T cells sorted from blood. These TCRs come from a young man in good health.

A note on this clone: Other DNA sequences in this specimen translate into the identical CDR3. The CDR3 protein is CASSYSESPYEQYF. Written as DNA, the CDR3 is TGTGCCAGCAGTTACTCCGAGAGCCCCTACGAGCAGTACTTC. V and J are TRBV6-5 and TRBJ2-7, with D hard to call. The CDR3 runs to 14 residues. Germline CDR1 and CDR2: MNHEY and SVGAGI. Trimming removed 0 bases at V and 2 bases at J, with 8 bases between.

V is TRBV6-5 and J is TRBJ1-1, with D perhaps matching TRBD1 (5 bases). The CDR3 loop spans 13 amino acids. Trimming left V 6 bases short and J 3 bases short, with 11 bases between. Germline CDR1 and CDR2: MNHEY and SVGAGI. CDR3 residues: CASSFDSYTEAFF. As DNA, the CDR3 is TGTGCCAGCAGCTTCGACAGTTACACTGAAGCTTTCTTT.